Shown below are 22 T cell receptor beta chains from a single sample sequenced in a study of cytomegalovirus exposure and HLA in healthy donors. 60 Vbeta and 13 Jbeta primers were used in PCR. Data came from immunoSEQ multiplex PCR; TCRdb stores just in-frame clones and leaves some out. Among fewer than 250,000 clones listed, 75% to 80% were seen once. Input material: PBMCs. The receptors originated from a man between 18 and 29 years old in good health and CMV-seronegative.

The gene calls are TRBV2 and TRBJ1-1; D not certain. From germline, CDR1 is SNHLY and CDR2 FYNNEI. The ends were cut back, 3 bases at V and 3 bases at J, with 14 bases in the middle. The length of the CDR3 is 15 residues. CDR3 bases: TGTGCCAGCAGTGAGTCGGACTCTCCCCACACTGAAGCTTTCTTT. This codes for CASSESDSPHTEAFF.

The chain joins TRBV9 to TRBJ2-1; 8 nucleotides agree with TRBD2. Unmatched junction bases numbered 16, after V lost 4 bases and J lost 7 bases. The CDR3 is 17 residues long. In germline, CDR1 is SGDLS, CDR2 YYNGEE. CDR3 in amino acids: CASSLPGVTGGRNEQFF. The DNA for the CDR3 is TGTGCCAGCAGCCTTCCCGGGGTAACGGGAGGGCGAAATGAGCAGTTCTTC.

V is TRBV6-5 and J is TRBJ2-3; 7 bases match TRBD1. V lost 7 bases to trimming and J lost 4 bases; unmatched junction nucleotides: 8. The CDR3 totals 14 residues. Germline CDR1 is MNHEY and CDR2 is SVGAGI. This CDR3 reads CASIKEGGSDTQYF. The CDR3 nucleotides are TGTGCCAGCATCAAAGAAGGGGGCTCAGATACGCAGTATTTT.

The CDR3 DNA reads TGTGCCAGCAGCTCAATGGCTTACGAGCAGTACTTC. Translation gives CASSSMAYEQYF. This chain links TRBV7-2 with TRBJ2-7; D is undetermined. The CDR3 runs to 12 residues. Germline V gene lookup returns CDR1 SGHTA and CDR2 FQGNSA. V lost 4 bases and J lost 4, with 8 bases in between.

V is TRBV29-1 and J is TRBJ1-2; weak D call: TRBD1 (6 bases). Germline V gene lookup returns CDR1 SQVTM and CDR2 ANQGSEA. V was shortened by 4 bases and J by 4 bases, with 16 bases between the two germline ends. This CDR3 comprises 14 residues. CDR3 nucleotides: TGCAGCGTTGTGAGGACAGACGTCGTCTATGGCTACACCTTC. Protein product: CSVVRTDVVYGYTF.

The rearrangement links TRBV4-3 to TRBJ1-4, with D possibly being TRBD1 (6 bases). Germline values: CDR1 LGHNA, CDR2 YSLEER. Trimming took off 8 bases at V and 5 bases at J, with 9 bases between the two ends. This CDR3 has 12 residues. The CDR3: CASGQRNEKLFF. For the CDR3, the DNA is TGCGCCAGCGGACAGCGGAATGAAAAACTGTTTTTT.

The gene calls are TRBV18 and TRBJ2-7, with 7 nucleotides matching TRBD1. With V trimmed by 6 bases and J by 6 bases, 8 bases remained unmatched. Germline V gene data show CDR1 as KGHSH and CDR2 as LQKENI. The CDR3 length is 13 residues. CDR3 sequence (DNA): TGTGCCAGCTCGCCCGACAGGGACCGCGAGCAGTACTTC. Protein product: CASSPDRDREQYF.

The chain links TRBV7-9 to TRBJ2-2; 7 bases agree with TRBD2. V was clipped by 5 bases and J by 2 bases; unmatched bases: 11. Germline V lookup: CDR1 SEHNR, CDR2 FQNEAQ (reference sequence). CDR3 length: 17 residues. CDR3 nucleotide sequence: TGTGCCAGCAGCCTCCCCGCTCTAGCGGAAAACACCGGGGAGCTGTTTTTT. Residues: CASSLPALAENTGELFF.

The rearrangement joins TRBV27 to TRBJ1-4, with a weak D call TRBD1 (5 bases). Trimming stripped 5 bases from V and 0 bases from J, with 16 bases between. The V gene's germline CDR1 is MNHEY and CDR2 SMNVEV (reference sequence). The CDR3 has 17 amino acids. CDR3 loop: CASSPRGGIATNEKLFF. In nucleotides, the CDR3 is TGTGCCAGCAGTCCCCGGGGGGGAATTGCAACTAATGAAAAACTGTTTTTT.

The rearrangement links TRBV25-1 to TRBJ2-5, with D perhaps TRBD1 (6 bases). Looked up from germline, CDR1 is MGHDK and CDR2 is SYGVNS. V lost 6 bases and J lost 9, with 14 bases in between. The CDR3 contains 12 residues. The CDR3 spells CASSVSSGAQYF. In DNA form, the CDR3 reads TGTGCCAGCAGCGTCAGCTCAGGGGCCCAGTACTTC.

This chain links TRBV7-2 with TRBJ2-7, with 10 bases that match TRBD2. The ends lost 6 bases at V and 6 bases at J; junction bases unmatched: 5. CDR1 is SGHTA and CDR2 is FQGNSA in the germline V gene. The CDR3 spans 13 residues. This CDR3 is CASRSGGAPEQYF. The DNA of the CDR3 is TGTGCCAGCAGGAGCGGGGGGGCGCCCGAGCAGTACTTC.

J is TRBJ1-1 and V is TRBV9; TRBD1 might be the D (6 bases). The germline V gene encodes CDR1 SGDLS and CDR2 YYNGEE. Trimming left V 0 bases short and J 4 bases short, with 19 bases between. This CDR3 has 17 residues. CDR3 DNA sequence: TGTGCCAGCAGCGTAGCTTCCACAGGGAAGTATGGCACTGAAGCTTTCTTT. Its protein product is CASSVASTGKYGTEAFF.

The genes are TRBV7-2 and TRBJ1-2; 8 bases are a match to TRBD1. Losses at the gene ends were 1 base for V and 6 bases for J; bases not matched to a gene: 4. Germline CDR1 and CDR2: SGHTA and FQGNSA. The CDR3 is 14 residues long. This CDR3 is CASSLGTGINGYTF. CDR3 bases: TGTGCCAGCAGCTTAGGGACAGGGATTAATGGCTACACCTTC.

This clone was detected a few times. The rearrangement uses TRBV11-2 and TRBJ2-5, with 8 positions matching TRBD2. The V gene's germline CDR1 is SGHAT and CDR2 FQNNGV. Germline trimming cut 5 bases from V and 5 bases from J; bases unmatched to any gene: 22. This CDR3 is 19 amino acids long. CDR3 coding DNA: TGTGCCAGCAGCCCCTCGACTGAGCGGGAGTTGGTAGTTAGGGAGACCCAGTACTTC. Translation gives CASSPSTERELVVRETQYF. The full variable domain, in which reference TRBV11-2 and TRBJ2-5 provide the parts outside the CDR3, is EAGVAQSPRYKIIEKRQSVAFWCNPISGHATLYWYQQILGQGPKLLIQFQNNGVVDDSQLPKDRFSAERLKGVDSTLKIQPAKLEDSAVYLCASSPSTERELVVRETQYFGPGTRLLVL.

This chain joins TRBV7-9 and TRBJ1-1; tentative D call: TRBD1 (6 bases). CDR1 is SEHNR, CDR2 FQNEAQ, per germline (reference sequence). V lost 3 bases and J lost 1, with 9 bases in between. This CDR3 comprises 14 residues. CDR3 in DNA: TGTGCCAGCAGCTTGGGAGGGGGGAACACTGAAGCTTTCTTT. It specifies CASSLGGGNTEAFF.

The V gene is TRBV27, the J gene TRBJ2-3, with TRBD2 matching over 13 bases. Per germline, CDR1 MNHEY and CDR2 SMNVEV (reference sequence). After removal of 6 bases from V and 5 bases from J, the junction contained 8 bases not matched to a gene. The CDR3 covers 16 residues. The CDR3 bases are TGTGCCAGCAGGCAACTAGCGGGAGGGCTTATAGATACGCAGTATTTT. Its protein product is CASRQLAGGLIDTQYF.

This chain links TRBV6-5 with TRBJ1-4; D is perhaps TRBD1 (5 bases). Trimming pared 6 bases from V and 8 bases from J, leaving 16 bases between. The CDR3 consists of 14 residues. Germline CDR1 and CDR2: MNHEY and SVGAGI. The CDR3: CASRHRGESEKLFF. The CDR3 DNA is TGTGCCAGCAGGCATCGGGGGGAAAGCGAAAAACTGTTTTTT.

Concerning this clone: Other DNA sequences in the sample encode the same CDR3. The chain employs TRBV30 and TRBJ2-7; TRBD2 aligns across 12 bases. Germline trimming cut 3 bases from V and 6 bases from J; bases unmatched to any gene: 6. CDR3 size: 14 residues. Germline V gene lookup returns CDR1 GTSNPN and CDR2 SVGIG (reference sequence). The CDR3 region is CAWSRGLAGGEQYF. The DNA of the CDR3 is TGTGCCTGGAGCAGGGGACTAGCGGGCGGCGAGCAGTACTTC.

The V call is TRBV29-1, the J call TRBJ1-1, with TRBD1 matching 8 bases. There are 13 residues in the CDR3. Germline V CDR1 and CDR2: SQVTM, ANQGSEA. Germline trimming cut 3 bases from V and 7 bases from J; bases unmatched to any gene: 7. The DNA for the CDR3 is TGCAGCGTTGATCTACAGGGGGGCTATGAAGCTTTCTTT. It encodes CSVDLQGGYEAFF. The whole variable domain, remainder taken from reference TRBV29-1 and TRBJ1-1, is SAVISQKPSRDICQRGTSLTIQCQVDSQVTMMFWYRQQPGQSLTLIATANQGSEATYESGFVIDKFPISRPNLTFSTLTVSNMSPEDSSIYLCSVDLQGGYEAFFGQGTRLTVV.

The J gene is TRBJ2-4, the V gene TRBV27; D may be TRBD1 (5 bases). CDR1 and CDR2 (germline): MNHEY, SMNVEV (reference sequence). The CDR3 runs to 14 residues. The ends were cut back, 0 bases at V and 7 bases at J, with 10 bases in the middle. CDR3 residues: CASSLSPGWNIQYF. DNA of the CDR3: TGTGCCAGCAGTTTATCCCCAGGGTGGAACATTCAGTACTTC.

This sequence joins TRBV6-5 and TRBJ2-3; possibly TRBD2 for D (6 bases). CDR1 and CDR2 (germline): MNHEY, SVGAGI. This CDR3 contains 14 residues. V lost 6 bases to trimming and J lost 6 bases, with 16 bases between them. The CDR3 protein is CASSRTPGVDTQYF. In DNA, the CDR3 is TGTGCCAGCAGCCGTACCCCGGGGGTCGATACGCAGTATTTT.

The J gene is TRBJ2-7, the V gene TRBV7-2, with 9 bases matching TRBD2. This CDR3 has 15 residues. Trimming at V came to 1 base and at J to 3 bases, leaving 4 bases not matched to a gene. The germline CDR1 and CDR2 sequences are SGHTA and FQGNSA. CDR3 in DNA: TGTGCCAGCAGCTTAGAGGCGGGAGGGAACTACGAGCAGTACTTC. This codes for CASSLEAGGNYEQYF.